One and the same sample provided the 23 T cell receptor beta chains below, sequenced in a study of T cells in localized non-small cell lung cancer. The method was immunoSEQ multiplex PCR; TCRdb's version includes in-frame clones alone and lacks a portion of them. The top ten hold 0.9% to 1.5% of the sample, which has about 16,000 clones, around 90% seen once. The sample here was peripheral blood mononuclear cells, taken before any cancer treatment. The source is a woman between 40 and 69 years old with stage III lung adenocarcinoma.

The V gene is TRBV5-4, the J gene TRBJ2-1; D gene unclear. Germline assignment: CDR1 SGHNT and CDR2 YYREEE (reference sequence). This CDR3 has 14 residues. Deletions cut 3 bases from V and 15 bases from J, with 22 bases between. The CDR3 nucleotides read TGTGCCAGCAGCTCCCCTTCTGACTCGATAGATCTGTTCTTC. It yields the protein CASSSPSDSIDLFF.

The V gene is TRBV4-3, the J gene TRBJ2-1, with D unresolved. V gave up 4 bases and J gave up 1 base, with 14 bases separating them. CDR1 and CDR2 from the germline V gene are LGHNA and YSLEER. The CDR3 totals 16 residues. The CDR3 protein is CASSRERSLSYNEQFF. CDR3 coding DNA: TGCGCCAGCAGCCGTGAGCGAAGCCTTTCCTACAATGAGCAGTTCTTC.

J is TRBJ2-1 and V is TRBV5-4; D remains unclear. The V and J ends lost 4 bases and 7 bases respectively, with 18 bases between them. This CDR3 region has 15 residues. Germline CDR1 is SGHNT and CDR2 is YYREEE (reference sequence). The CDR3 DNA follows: TGTGCCAGCAGCGGGATTGGGCTCCTACGGAATGAGCAGTTCTTC. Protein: CASSGIGLLRNEQFF.

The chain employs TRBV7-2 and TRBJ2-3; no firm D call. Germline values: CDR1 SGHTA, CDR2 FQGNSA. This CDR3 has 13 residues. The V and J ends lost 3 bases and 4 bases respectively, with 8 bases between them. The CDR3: CASSFGRPDTQYF. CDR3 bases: TGTGCCAGCAGCTTCGGTCGCCCAGATACGCAGTATTTT.

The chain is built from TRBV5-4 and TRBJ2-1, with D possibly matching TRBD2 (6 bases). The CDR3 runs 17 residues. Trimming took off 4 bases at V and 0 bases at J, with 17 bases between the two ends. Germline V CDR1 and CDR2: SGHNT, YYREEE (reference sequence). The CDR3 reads CASSPSPGLSSYNEQFF. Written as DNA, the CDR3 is TGTGCCAGCAGCCCCTCCCCGGGACTGAGCTCCTACAATGAGCAGTTCTTC.

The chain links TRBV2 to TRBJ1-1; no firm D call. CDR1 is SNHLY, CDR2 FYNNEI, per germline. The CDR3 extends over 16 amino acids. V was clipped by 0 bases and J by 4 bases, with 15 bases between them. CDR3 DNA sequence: TGTGCCAGCAGTGAAGCAAGACCCGGACCAGGCACTGAAGCTTTCTTT. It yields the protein CASSEARPGPGTEAFF.

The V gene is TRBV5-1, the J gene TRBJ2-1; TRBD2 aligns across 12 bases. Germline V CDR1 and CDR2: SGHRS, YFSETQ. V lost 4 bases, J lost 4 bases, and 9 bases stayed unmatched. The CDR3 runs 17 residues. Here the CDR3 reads CASSAQTSGGPYNEQFF. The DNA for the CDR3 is TGCGCCAGCAGCGCTCAGACTAGCGGGGGCCCTTACAATGAGCAGTTCTTC.

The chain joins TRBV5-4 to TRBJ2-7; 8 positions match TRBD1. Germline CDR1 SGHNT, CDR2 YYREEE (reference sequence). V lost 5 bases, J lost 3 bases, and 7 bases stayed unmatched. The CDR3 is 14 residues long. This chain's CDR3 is CASSQGAWDYEQYF. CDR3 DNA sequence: TGTGCCAGCAGTCAGGGGGCGTGGGACTACGAGCAGTACTTC.

This CDR3 reads CASSLMGDGELFF. The CDR3 nucleotides are TGTGCCAGCAGCTTAATGGGGGACGGGGAGCTGTTTTTT. J is TRBJ2-2 and V is TRBV7-3, with D perhaps assigned TRBD1 or TRBD2 (5 bases each). Germline loops: CDR1 SGHTA, CDR2 FQGTGA. The V end lost 1 base, the J end lost 7 bases, and 7 bases lay between the germline ends. The CDR3 runs 13 residues.

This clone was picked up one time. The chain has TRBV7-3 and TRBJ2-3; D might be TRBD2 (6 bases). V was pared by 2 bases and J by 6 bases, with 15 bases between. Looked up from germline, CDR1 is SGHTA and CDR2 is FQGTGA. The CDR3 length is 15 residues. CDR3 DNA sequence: TGTGCCAGCAGCTTACAGGGACTTGGGAAGGATACGCAGTATTTT. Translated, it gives CASSLQGLGKDTQYF.

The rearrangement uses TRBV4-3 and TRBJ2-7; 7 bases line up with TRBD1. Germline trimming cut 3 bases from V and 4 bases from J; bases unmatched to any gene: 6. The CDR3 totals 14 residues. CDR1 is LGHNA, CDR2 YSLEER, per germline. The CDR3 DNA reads TGCGCCAGCAGCCACCGGACAGGTGGTTACGAGCAGTACTTC. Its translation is CASSHRTGGYEQYF.

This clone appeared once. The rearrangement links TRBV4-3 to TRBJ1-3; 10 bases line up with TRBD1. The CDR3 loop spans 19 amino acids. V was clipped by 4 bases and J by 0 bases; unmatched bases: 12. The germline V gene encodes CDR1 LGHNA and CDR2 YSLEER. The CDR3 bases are TGCGCCAGCAGCCGCCTCGTGCCGGGACAGGGGAGCTCTGGAAACACCATATATTTT. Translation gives CASSRLVPGQGSSGNTIYF.

The CDR3 sequence is CASSLYGRVYGYTF. For the CDR3, the DNA is TGTGCCAGCAGCTTGTACGGCAGGGTCTATGGCTACACCTTC. The chain employs TRBV5-5 and TRBJ1-2; D may be TRBD1 (5 bases). The CDR3 extends over 14 amino acids. CDR1 SGHKS and CDR2 YYEKEE come from the germline V gene (reference sequence). V was cut by 1 base and J by 4 bases, with 11 bases left in between.

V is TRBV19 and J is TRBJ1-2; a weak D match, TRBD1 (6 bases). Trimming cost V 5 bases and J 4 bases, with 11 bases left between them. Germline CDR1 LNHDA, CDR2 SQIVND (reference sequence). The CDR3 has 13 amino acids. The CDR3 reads CASSDRNRYGYTF. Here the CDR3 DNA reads TGTGCCAGTAGTGACAGGAATCGCTATGGCTACACCTTC.

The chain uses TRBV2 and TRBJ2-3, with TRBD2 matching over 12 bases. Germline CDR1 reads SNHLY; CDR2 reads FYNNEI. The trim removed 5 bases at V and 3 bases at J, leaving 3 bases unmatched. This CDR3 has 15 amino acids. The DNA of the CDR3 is TGTGCCAGCAGTACGACTAGCGGGGGAACAGATACGCAGTATTTT. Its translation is CASSTTSGGTDTQYF.

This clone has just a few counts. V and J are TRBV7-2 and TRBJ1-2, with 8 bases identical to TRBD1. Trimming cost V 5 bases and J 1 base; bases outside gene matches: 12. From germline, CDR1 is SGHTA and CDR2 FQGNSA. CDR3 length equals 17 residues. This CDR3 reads CASSPRQGQEGNYGYTF. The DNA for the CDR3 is TGTGCCAGCAGCCCAAGACAGGGGCAGGAGGGTAACTATGGCTACACCTTC.

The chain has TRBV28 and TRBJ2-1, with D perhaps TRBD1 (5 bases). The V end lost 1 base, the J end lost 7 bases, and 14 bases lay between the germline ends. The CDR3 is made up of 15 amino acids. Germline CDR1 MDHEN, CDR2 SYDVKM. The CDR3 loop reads CASSLSGILVNEQFF. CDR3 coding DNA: TGTGCCAGCAGTTTATCAGGGATTCTTGTGAATGAGCAGTTCTTC.

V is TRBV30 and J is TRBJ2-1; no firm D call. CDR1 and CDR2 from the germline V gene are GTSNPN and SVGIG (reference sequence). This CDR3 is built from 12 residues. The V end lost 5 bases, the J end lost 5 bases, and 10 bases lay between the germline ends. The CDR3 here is CAWSSRDNEQFF. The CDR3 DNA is TGTGCCTGGTCTTCCCGGGACAATGAGCAGTTCTTC.

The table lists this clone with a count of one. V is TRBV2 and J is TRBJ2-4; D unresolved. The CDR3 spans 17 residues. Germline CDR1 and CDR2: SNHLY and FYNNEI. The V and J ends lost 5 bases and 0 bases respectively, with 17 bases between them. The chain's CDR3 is CASSRSSRDEAKNIQYF. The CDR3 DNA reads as TGTGCCAGCAGTAGATCCAGTAGAGATGAAGCCAAAAACATTCAGTACTTC.

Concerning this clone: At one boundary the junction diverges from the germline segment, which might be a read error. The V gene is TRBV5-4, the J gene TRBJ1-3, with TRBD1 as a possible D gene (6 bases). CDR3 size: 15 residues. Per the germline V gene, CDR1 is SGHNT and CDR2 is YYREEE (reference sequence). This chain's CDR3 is CASSLDSTSGNTIYF. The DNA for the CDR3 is TGTGCCAGCAGTTTGGACAGCACCTCTGGAAACACCATATATTTT.

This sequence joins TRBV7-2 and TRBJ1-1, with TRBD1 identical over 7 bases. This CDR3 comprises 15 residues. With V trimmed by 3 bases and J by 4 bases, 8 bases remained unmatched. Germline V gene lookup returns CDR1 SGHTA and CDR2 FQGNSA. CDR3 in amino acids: CASSLDRSAGTEAFF. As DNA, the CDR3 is TGTGCCAGCAGCTTGGACAGGTCGGCGGGCACTGAAGCTTTCTTT.

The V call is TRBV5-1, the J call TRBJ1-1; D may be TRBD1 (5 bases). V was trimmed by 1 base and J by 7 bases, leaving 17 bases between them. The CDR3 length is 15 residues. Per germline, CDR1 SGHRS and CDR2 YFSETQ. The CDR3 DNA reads TGCGCCAGCAGCTTGAACCGAGACAGCCCTAATGAAGCTTTCTTT. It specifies CASSLNRDSPNEAFF.

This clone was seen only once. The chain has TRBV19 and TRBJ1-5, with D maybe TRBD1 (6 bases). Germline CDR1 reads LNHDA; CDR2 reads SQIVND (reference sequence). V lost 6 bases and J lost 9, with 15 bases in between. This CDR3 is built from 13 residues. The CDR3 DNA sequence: TGTGCCAGTAGGTGGGGCAGGGGCAGGCCCCAGCATTTT. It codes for CASRWGRGRPQHF.